This entry describes one T cell receptor beta chain. Antigen unknown. The assay ran at deep level. Measured with immunoSEQ multiplex PCR; TCRdb has only the in-frame clones, and not every one. Of 1,400,000 or so clones in the sample, approximately 98.5% were seen once. The study separated CD4+ cells into CD45RA+ naive and CD45RA-negative memory subsets. This specimen belongs to a study of shared clonotypes between healthy human individuals. Overall study: CD4 naive and memory got three plates each, CD8 naive two, CD8 memory one. Whole-study results and caveats: Clonotype sharing across four donors was observed for about 4.8% of naive CD4 clonotypes.

Between the trimmed V and J ends, which lost 5 bases and 6 bases, there was a span of 17 bases. The CDR3 contains 14 residues. Germline values: CDR1 LNHDA, CDR2 SQIVND (reference sequence). This TCR came from a man in his thirties or forties in good health. Sequencing was done on a sample of naive CD4+ T cells sorted from blood. Sample subset: CD45RA+ positively selected. The V call is TRBV19, the J call TRBJ2-7; a possible D gene is TRBD2 (6 bases). The CDR3, as DNA: TGTGCCAGTAGTGAGCTGAAGGCGGGACGCGAGCAGTACTTC. Protein: CASSELKAGREQYF.